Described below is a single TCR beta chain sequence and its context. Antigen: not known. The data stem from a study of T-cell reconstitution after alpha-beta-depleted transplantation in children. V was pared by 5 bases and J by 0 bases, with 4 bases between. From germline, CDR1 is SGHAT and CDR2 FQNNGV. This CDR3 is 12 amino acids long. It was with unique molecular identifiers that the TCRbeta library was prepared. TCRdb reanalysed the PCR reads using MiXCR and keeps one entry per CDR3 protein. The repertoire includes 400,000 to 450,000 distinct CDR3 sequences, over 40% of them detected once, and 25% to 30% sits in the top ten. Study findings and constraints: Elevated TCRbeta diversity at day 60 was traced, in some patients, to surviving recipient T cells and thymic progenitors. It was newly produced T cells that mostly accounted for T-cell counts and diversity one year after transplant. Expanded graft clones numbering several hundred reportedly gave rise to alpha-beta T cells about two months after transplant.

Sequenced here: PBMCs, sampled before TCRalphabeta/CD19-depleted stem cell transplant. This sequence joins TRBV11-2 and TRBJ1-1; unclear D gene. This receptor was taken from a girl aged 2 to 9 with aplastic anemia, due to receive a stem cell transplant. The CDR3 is CASSEMNTEAFF. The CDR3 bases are TGTGCCAGCAGCGAAATGAACACTGAAGCTTTCTTT.